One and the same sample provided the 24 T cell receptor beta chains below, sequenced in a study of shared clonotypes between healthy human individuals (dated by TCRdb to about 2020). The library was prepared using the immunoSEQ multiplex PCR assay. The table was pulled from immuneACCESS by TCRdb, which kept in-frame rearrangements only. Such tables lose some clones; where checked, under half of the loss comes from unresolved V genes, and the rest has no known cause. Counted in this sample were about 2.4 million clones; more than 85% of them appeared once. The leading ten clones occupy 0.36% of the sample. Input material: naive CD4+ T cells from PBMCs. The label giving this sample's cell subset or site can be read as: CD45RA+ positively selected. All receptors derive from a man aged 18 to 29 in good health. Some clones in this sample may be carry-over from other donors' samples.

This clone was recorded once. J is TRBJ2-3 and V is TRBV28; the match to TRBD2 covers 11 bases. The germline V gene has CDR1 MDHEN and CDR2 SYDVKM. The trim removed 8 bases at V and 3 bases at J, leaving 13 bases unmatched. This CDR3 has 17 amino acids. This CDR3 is CASDGALLAGVTDTQYF. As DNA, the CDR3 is TGTGCCAGCGATGGGGCTTTACTAGCGGGAGTGACAGATACGCAGTATTTT. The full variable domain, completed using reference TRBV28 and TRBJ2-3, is DVKVTQSSRYLVKRTGEKVFLECVQDMDHENMFWYRQDPGLGLRLIYFSYDVKMKEKGDIPEGYSVSREKKERFSLILESASTNQTSMYLCASDGALLAGVTDTQYFGPGTRLTVL.

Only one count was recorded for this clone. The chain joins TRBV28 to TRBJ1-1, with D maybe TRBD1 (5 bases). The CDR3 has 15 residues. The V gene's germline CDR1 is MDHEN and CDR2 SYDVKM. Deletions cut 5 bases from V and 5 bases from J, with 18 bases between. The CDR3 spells CASSHLGAGGTEAFF. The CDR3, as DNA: TGTGCCAGCAGTCACCTTGGCGCGGGGGGAACTGAAGCTTTCTTT.

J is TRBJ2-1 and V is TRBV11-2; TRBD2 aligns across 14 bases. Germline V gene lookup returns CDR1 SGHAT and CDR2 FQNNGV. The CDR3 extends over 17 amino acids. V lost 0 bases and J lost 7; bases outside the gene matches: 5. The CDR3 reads CASSLESRTSGRNEQFF. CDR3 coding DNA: TGTGCCAGCAGCTTAGAAAGTAGGACTAGCGGGAGGAATGAGCAGTTCTTC.

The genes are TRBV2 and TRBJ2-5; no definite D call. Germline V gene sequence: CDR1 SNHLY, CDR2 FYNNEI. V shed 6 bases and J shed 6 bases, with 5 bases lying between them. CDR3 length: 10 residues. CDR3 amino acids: CASSQKTQYF. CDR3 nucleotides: TGTGCCAGCAGCCAGAAGACCCAGTACTTC.

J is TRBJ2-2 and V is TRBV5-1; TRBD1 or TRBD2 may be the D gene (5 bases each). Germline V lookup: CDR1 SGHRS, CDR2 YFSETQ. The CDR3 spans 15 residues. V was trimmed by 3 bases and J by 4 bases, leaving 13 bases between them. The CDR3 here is CASSWDGLATGELFF. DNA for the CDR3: TGCGCCAGCAGCTGGGACGGGTTGGCCACCGGGGAGCTGTTTTTT.

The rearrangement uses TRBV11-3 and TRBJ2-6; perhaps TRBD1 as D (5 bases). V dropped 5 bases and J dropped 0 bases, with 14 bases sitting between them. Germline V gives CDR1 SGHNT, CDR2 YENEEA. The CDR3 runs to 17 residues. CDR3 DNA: TGTGCCAGCAGCCGACAAGACAGTCCCTCTGGGGCCAACGTCCTGACTTTC. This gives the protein CASSRQDSPSGANVLTF.

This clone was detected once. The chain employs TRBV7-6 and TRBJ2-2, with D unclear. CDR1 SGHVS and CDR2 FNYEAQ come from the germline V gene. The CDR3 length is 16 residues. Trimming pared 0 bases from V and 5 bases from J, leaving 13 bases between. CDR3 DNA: TGTGCCAGCAGCTTAGCGCGAACATTGGCTACCGGGGAGCTGTTTTTT. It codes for CASSLARTLATGELFF.

CDR3 in amino acids: CASSNTGRGFDSTKNIQYF. As DNA, the CDR3 is TGTGCCAGCAGCAACACAGGGAGGGGATTCGATAGTACCAAAAACATTCAGTACTTC. V is TRBV5-6 and J is TRBJ2-4; possibly TRBD2 for D (7 bases). Trimming took off 4 bases at V and 2 bases at J, with 25 bases between the two ends. This CDR3 is 19 amino acids long. Germline CDR1 SGHDT, CDR2 YYEEEE. The full variable domain, with the rest looked up from reference TRBV5-6 and TRBJ2-4, is DAGVTQSPTHLIKTRGQQVTLRCSPKSGHDTVSWYQQALGQGPQFIFQYYEEEERQRGNFPDRFSGHQFPNYSSELNVNALLLGDSALYLCASSNTGRGFDSTKNIQYFGAGTRLSVL.

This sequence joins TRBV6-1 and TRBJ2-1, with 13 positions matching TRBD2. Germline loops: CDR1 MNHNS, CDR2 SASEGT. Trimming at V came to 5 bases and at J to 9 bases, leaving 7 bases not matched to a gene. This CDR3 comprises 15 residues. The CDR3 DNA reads TGTGCCAGCAGTTTAACTAGCGGGAGGGAGGCTGAGCAGTTCTTC. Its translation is CASSLTSGREAEQFF.

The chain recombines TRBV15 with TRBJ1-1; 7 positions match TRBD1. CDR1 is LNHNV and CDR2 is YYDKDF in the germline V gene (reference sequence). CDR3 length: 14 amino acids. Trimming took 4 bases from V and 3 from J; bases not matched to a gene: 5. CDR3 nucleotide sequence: TGTGCCACCAGCACAGGGGGAGGCGACACTGAAGCTTTCTTT. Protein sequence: CATSTGGGDTEAFF.

The CDR3 region is CASSPAAAGEQFF. The CDR3 DNA reads TGCGCCAGCAGCCCGGCCGCGGCGGGGGAGCAGTTCTTC. This chain connects TRBV5-1 to TRBJ2-1, with D possibly TRBD2 on 6 matching bases. This CDR3 is 13 amino acids long. CDR1 and CDR2 from the germline V gene are SGHRS and YFSETQ. Trimming shortened V by 4 bases and J by 10 bases, and 15 bases separated the two germline ends. Together with reference TRBV5-1 and TRBJ2-1, the CDR3 gives the full variable domain: KAGVTQTPRYLIKTRGQQVTLSCSPISGHRSVSWYQQTPGQGLQFLFEYFSETQRNKGNFPGRFSGRQFSNSRSEMNVSTLELGDSALYLCASSPAAAGEQFFGPGTRLTVL.

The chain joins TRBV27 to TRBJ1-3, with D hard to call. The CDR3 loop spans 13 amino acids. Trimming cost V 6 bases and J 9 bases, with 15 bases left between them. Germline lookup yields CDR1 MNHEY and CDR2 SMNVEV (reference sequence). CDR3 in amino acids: CASSPPPACTIYF. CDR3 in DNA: TGTGCCAGCAGCCCCCCCCCAGCATGCACCATATATTTT.

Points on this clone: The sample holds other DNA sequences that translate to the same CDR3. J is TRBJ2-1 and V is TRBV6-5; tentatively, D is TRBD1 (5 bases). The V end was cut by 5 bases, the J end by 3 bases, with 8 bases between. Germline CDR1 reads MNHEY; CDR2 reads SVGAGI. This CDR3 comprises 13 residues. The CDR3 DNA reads TGTGCCAGCAGTCCCGACAGCTACAATGAGCAGTTCTTC. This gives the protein CASSPDSYNEQFF.

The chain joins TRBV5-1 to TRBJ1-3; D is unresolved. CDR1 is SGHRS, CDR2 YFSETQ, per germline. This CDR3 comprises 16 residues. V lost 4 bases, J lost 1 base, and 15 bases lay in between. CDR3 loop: CASSLTILGSGNTIYF. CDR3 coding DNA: TGCGCCAGCAGCCTTACGATATTGGGGTCTGGAAACACCATATATTTT.

The CDR3 bases are TGTGCCAGCACTGAGATGAGCACTGAAGCTTTCTTT. Protein product: CASTEMSTEAFF. The chain links TRBV6-6 to TRBJ1-1; D call uncertain. Per the germline V gene, CDR1 is MNHNY and CDR2 is SVGAGI (reference sequence). The CDR3 has 12 residues. The V and J ends lost 7 bases and 4 bases respectively, with 10 bases between them.

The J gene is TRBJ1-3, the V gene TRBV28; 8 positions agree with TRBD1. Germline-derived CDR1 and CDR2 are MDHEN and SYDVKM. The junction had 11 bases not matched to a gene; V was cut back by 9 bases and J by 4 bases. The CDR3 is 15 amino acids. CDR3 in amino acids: CASSSQGARGNTIYF. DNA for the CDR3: TGTGCCAGTTCAAGCCAGGGGGCGAGGGGAAACACCATATATTTT. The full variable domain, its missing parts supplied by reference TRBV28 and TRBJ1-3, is DVKVTQSSRYLVKRTGEKVFLECVQDMDHENMFWYRQDPGLGLRLIYFSYDVKMKEKGDIPEGYSVSREKKERFSLILESASTNQTSMYLCASSSQGARGNTIYFGEGSWLTVV.

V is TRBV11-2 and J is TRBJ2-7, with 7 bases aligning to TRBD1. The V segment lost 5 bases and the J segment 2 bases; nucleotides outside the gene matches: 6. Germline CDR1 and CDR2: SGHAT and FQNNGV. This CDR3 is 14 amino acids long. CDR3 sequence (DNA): TGTGCCAGCAGCCGCCTACAGGGGACCTACGAGCAGTACTTC. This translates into CASSRLQGTYEQYF.

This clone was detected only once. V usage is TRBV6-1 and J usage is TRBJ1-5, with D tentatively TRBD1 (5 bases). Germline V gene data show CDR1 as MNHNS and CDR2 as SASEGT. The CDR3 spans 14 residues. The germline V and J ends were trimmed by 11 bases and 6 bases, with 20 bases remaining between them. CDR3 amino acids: CAGNWGGWGQPQHF. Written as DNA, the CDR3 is TGTGCCGGGAACTGGGGGGGATGGGGTCAGCCCCAGCATTTT.

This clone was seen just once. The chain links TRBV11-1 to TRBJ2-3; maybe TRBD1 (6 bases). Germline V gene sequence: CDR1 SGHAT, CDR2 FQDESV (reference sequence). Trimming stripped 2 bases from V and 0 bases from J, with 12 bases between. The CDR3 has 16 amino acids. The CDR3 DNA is TGTGCCAGCAGCTTACTGGGGGCGGTAAGCACAGATACGCAGTATTTT. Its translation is CASSLLGAVSTDTQYF.

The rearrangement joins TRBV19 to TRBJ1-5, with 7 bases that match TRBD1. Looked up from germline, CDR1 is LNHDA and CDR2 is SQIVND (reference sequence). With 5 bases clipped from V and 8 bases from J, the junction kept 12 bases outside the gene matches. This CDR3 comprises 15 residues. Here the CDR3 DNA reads TGTGCCAGTAGTCCACGGAACAGGGGTAATGAGCCCCAGCATTTT. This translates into CASSPRNRGNEPQHF.

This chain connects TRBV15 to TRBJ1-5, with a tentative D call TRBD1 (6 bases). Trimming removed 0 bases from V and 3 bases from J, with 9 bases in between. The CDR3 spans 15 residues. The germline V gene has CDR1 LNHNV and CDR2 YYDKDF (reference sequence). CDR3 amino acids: CATSRERDTNQPQHF. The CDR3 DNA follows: TGTGCCACCAGCAGAGAGAGGGACACCAATCAGCCCCAGCATTTT.

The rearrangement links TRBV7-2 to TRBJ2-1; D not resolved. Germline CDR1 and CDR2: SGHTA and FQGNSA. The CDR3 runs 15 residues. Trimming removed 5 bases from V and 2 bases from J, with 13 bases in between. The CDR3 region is CASSALFTAYNEQFF. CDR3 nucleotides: TGTGCCAGCAGCGCTCTTTTTACCGCCTACAATGAGCAGTTCTTC.

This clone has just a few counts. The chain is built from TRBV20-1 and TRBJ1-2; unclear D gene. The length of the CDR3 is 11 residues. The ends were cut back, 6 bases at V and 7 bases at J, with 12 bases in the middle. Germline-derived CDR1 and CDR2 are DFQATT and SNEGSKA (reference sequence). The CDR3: CSAPLGIGYTF. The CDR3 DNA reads TGCAGTGCCCCTCTTGGAATTGGCTACACCTTC.

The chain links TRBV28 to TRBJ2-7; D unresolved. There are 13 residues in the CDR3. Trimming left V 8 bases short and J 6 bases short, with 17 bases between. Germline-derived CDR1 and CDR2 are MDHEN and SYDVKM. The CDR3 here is CASPLRLDAEQYF. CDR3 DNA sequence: TGTGCCAGCCCTTTGAGACTGGACGCCGAGCAGTACTTC.